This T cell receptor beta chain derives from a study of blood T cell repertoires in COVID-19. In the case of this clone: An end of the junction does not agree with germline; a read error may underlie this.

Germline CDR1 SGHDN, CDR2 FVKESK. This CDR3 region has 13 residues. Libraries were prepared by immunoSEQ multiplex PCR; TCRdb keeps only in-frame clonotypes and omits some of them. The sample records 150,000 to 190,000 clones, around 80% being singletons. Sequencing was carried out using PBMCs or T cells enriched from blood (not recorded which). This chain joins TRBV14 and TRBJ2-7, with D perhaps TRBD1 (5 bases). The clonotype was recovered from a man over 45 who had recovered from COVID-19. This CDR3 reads CASSQEWGYGQYF. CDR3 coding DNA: TGTGCCAGCAGCCAAGAGTGGGGCTACGGGCAGTACTTC.